This T cell receptor beta chain was captured by sequencing in a study of cytomegalovirus exposure and HLA in healthy donors. The PCR used 60 Vbeta and 13 Jbeta primers. Libraries were prepared by immunoSEQ multiplex PCR; TCRdb keeps only in-frame clonotypes and omits some of them. The repertoire table contains 29,000 or so clones. Germline CDR1 reads ENHRY; CDR2 reads SYGVKD. V was pared by 7 bases and J by 3 bases, with 13 bases between. This CDR3 region has 13 residues. Whole-study findings and limits: TCR beta V- and J-gene trimming, according to a later analysis, was linked to a missense DCLRE1C variant. Another analysis was done later, and it associated roughly 15,000 TCR beta sequences with HLA alleles at 0.05 false discovery rate.

As for the donors, each was a healthy bone marrow donor. Note on this clone: Its target is unknown.

The receptor's source is a man under 40 in good health and CMV-seronegative. The V gene is TRBV10-3, the J gene TRBJ2-7, with D unresolved. Sequencing was done on a sample of PBMCs. CDR3 in amino acids: CAIKVPTDYEQYF. The CDR3 nucleotides read TGTGCCATCAAGGTCCCCACAGACTACGAGCAGTACTTC.